This TCR beta chain was recorded in a study of regulatory T cells in long-lasting Graves disease (dated by TCRdb to the early 2020s). For the wider study: In the newly diagnosed Graves' disease group, patients had been taking antithyroid drugs for less than 3 months. Peripheral blood TCR sequencing and RNA sequencing compared persistent Graves' disease patients with newly diagnosed Graves' disease patients. The study was conducted in China and was registered as a clinical trial. A total of around 35 samples underwent TCR sequencing, from roughly 13 patients with persistent Graves' disease and 20 or so patients with newly diagnosed Graves' disease.

Interpreted using the paper, the time point label stands for: newly diagnosed GD, antithyroid drugs for less than 3 months. For both TCR sequencing and RNA sequencing, RNA was extracted from PBMCs using TRIzol. The diagnosis of Graves' disease was made according to American Thyroid Association guidelines. Patients were recruited from an endocrinology department in Xi'an, China. Each patient gave about 8.1 milliliters of peripheral blood, collected in an EDTA anticoagulant tube. Ficoll Paque Plus density gradient separation was used to isolate PBMCs, and no further T cell sorting was done. An Agilent 2100 Bioanalyzer and agarose gel were used to assess RNA quality, and a NanoDrop 2000 was used to measure RNA concentration. About this clonotype itself: Its antigen is still unknown. Per-base quality was not reported, and no clone a single base away is much larger than it.

The CDR3, cysteine through phenylalanine, is 12 amino acids long. Only the CDR3 region is kept as DNA, spanning 36 bases read in frame from base 1. Taken from the germline V gene (reference sequence), the CDR1 and CDR2 loops are SGHNT and YYREEE. The junction shows trimming of 2 bases on V and 3 bases on J, plus 3 bases between the germline ends. Library preparation used multiplex PCR. Sequencing instrument: Illumina HiSeq 4000. TCR beta libraries were built with iRepertoire HTBI primers and Arm-PCR amplification of CDR3 regions. Before sequencing, the PCR products went through gel purification. Concerning the study's data processing: Gene usage analysis of CDR3 amino acid clonotypes used the approximately 62 TRBV and some 15 TRBJ segments found across samples. COPE and FqMerger were used to merge the filtered high-quality paired reads into contigs. BLAST was used to align contigs to the IMGT TRBV, TRBD and TRBJ reference genes, and CDR3 was defined following IMGT. Highly expanded clones were defined as clonotypes with a frequency above 0.1%. Shannon entropy served as the measure of repertoire diversity, while the Gini coefficient captured V-J evenness. Public clonotypes were defined as clonotypes shared by more than one individual. TCRdb ran its own pipeline on the public reads, namely fastp trimming at Q25 and MiXCR clone calling, and kept in-frame beta chains. Records with the same CDR3 protein are collapsed into one entry carrying the most frequent genes and DNA. The V and J calls and clone size are TCRdb's, not the authors'. Here the sample has 200,000 to 250,000 distinct CDR3 sequences; approximately 20% occur a single time. Together, the top ten hold 22% of the sample.

Overall results and qualifications from the work: Persistent patients shared more public clonotypes among themselves (2,741) than newly diagnosed patients did (about 970). Sequencing and analysis were limited to the TCR beta chain. Compared with newly diagnosed patients, patients with persistent Graves' disease had lower TCR Shannon entropy and fewer highly expanded clones, which suggests clonal expansion. Persistent disease showed preferential use of TRBV28, TRBJ1-2 and TRBJ2-5, whereas newly diagnosed disease favored TRBV20-1 and TRBJ2-1. The authors acknowledged the small sample size as a limitation that may reduce accuracy. Because the primary lesion, thyroid tissue, could not be accessed, the study looked at peripheral blood alone.

The source of this sequence is a female donor with Graves disease. Here the chain combines TRBV5-4 and TRBJ1-5, with an unclear D gene assignment. The input for sequencing was peripheral blood mononuclear cells (PBMCs), taken at new diagnosis, from a patient treated with antithyroid drugs. In nucleotide form, the sequence is TGTGCCAGCAGCTTCCACAATCAGCCCCAGCATTTT. Its amino acids are CASSFHNQPQHF.